These T cell receptor beta chains were read from a single sample in a study of blood T cell dynamics during melanoma immunotherapy. Assay: immunoSEQ multiplex PCR; the TCRdb copy retains only in-frame clones and omits some. The sample yields about 13,000 clones, over 85% seen once. The specimen comprised blood, sampled from a patient treated with checkpoint blockade. Receptors were obtained from a human donor with melanoma. Each CDR3 is given with its conserved first and last residue. The D gene is left open where the match is weak. Size tells how often a clone was seen (once, few, many) or the class of an expanded clone, and some rows leave it out.

14 . TRBJ2-5 TRBV11-1 . CASSLAGPQETQYF TGTGCCAGCAGCTTAGCAGGGCCCCAAGAGACCCAGTACTTC
15 . TRBJ2-2 TRBV9 . CASSVGGNPGGELFF TGTGCCAGCAGCGTAGGCGGGAATCCCGGCGGGGAGCTGTTTTTT
16 . TRBJ2-7 TRBV4-1 . CASSQDRPGRIYEQYF TGCGCCAGCAGCCAAGATAGGCCGGGACGGATTTACGAGCAGTACTTC
12 . TRBJ2-3 TRBV28 once CASRSGTDTQYF TGTGCCAGCAGAAGCGGCACAGATACGCAGTATTTT
13 . TRBJ1-1 TRBV6-5 once CASSYAEGTEAFF TGTGCCAGCAGTTACGCGGAAGGGACTGAAGCTTTCTTT
19 TRBD1 TRBJ1-4 TRBV5-5 . CASSWGPGQGRRRAEKLFF TGTGCCAGCAGCTGGGGGCCGGGACAGGGGCGCCGACGTGCTGAAAAACTGTTTTTT
14 . TRBJ2-5 TRBV13 . CASSFGVSQETQYF TGTGCCAGCAGCTTTGGGGTTTCCCAAGAGACCCAGTACTTC
18 TRBD1 TRBJ2-2 TRBV7-7 once CASSLGPGQGAFTGELFF TGTGCCAGCAGCTTGGGCCCAGGACAGGGGGCGTTCACCGGGGAGCTGTTTTTT
14 . TRBJ1-1 TRBV10-2 few CASSSGQSVTEAFF TGCGCCAGCAGTTCGGGGCAGTCGGTGACTGAAGCTTTCTTT
15 TRBD1 TRBJ1-5 TRBV19 . CASSAGGYSNQPQHF TGTGCCAGTAGTGCAGGGGGCTATAGCAATCAGCCCCAGCATTTT
15 . TRBJ1-2 TRBV7-3 . CASSTRTAGNYGYTF TGTGCCAGCAGCACCCGGACGGCTGGTAACTATGGCTACACCTTC
14 TRBD1 TRBJ1-1 TRBV29-1 . CSVATGQGGTEAFF TGCAGCGTTGCTACGGGACAGGGAGGTACTGAAGCTTTCTTT
15 TRBD1 TRBJ1-2 TRBV15 . CATSRDPTGGYGYTF TGTGCCACCAGCAGAGATCCGACAGGGGGCTATGGCTACACCTTC
12 . TRBJ1-1 TRBV11-2 . CASSLGGKVAFF TGTGCCAGCAGCTTAGGGGGGAAGGTGGCTTTCTTT
14 TRBD2 TRBJ2-3 TRBV6-5 . CASSVSGSVDTQYF TGTGCCAGCAGTGTCAGCGGGAGCGTCGATACGCAGTATTTT
15 TRBD1 TRBJ2-7 TRBV6-1 . CASSEVQTGGYEQYF TGTGCCAGCAGTGAAGTGCAGACAGGGGGCTACGAGCAGTACTTC
16 . TRBJ2-2 TRBV5-4 . CASSSHGTRNTGELFF TGTGCCAGCAGCTCGCATGGCACTAGGAACACCGGGGAGCTGTTTTTT
13 TRBD1 TRBJ1-1 TRBV11-2 . CASSPTGRTEAFF TGTGCCAGCAGCCCGACAGGGAGGACTGAAGCTTTCTTT
17 . TRBJ2-2 TRBV5-7 . CASSLEIARMGTGELFF TGTGCCAGCAGCTTGGAGATAGCTCGAATGGGTACCGGGGAGCTGTTTTTT
13 . TRBJ2-7 TRBV6-6 . CATISGNSYEQYF TGTGCCACCATCAGTGGGAACTCCTACGAGCAGTACTTC
19 . TRBJ1-2 TRBV9 . CASSVASGQIRSLVYGYTF TGTGCCAGCAGCGTAGCAAGCGGACAGATTCGGTCCCTGGTCTATGGCTACACCTTC
13 . TRBJ1-2 TRBV25-1 . CASSVTGSGGYTF TGTGCCAGCAGTGTAACAGGAAGCGGAGGCTACACCTTC
15 . TRBJ1-5 TRBV27 few CASSSHLGTDQPQHF TGTGCCAGCAGTTCCCATCTGGGAACCGATCAGCCCCAGCATTTT
15 TRBD1 TRBJ1-2 TRBV6-5 once CASSYSRQGAQGYTF TGTGCCAGCAGTTACTCGAGACAGGGGGCGCAGGGCTACACCTTC
15 TRBD1 TRBJ1-1 TRBV28 . CASSWDRGLNTEAFF TGTGCCAGCAGTTGGGACAGGGGATTGAACACTGAAGCTTTCTTT
12 . TRBJ1-2 TRBV5-1 . CASSLTTGIGTF TGCGCCAGCAGCTTGACTACAGGGATAGGGACCTTC
12 TRBD2 TRBJ2-4 TRBV28 once CASITSGSPLYF TGTGCCAGCATCACTAGCGGGAGTCCTTTGTACTTC
17 TRBD2 TRBJ2-1 TRBV28 . CASVSSGLAGSYNEQFF TGTGCCAGCGTGTCGTCAGGACTAGCGGGATCCTACAATGAGCAGTTCTTC
14 . TRBJ2-1 TRBV5-1 . CASSLSQEYNEQFF TGCGCCAGCAGCTTGTCACAGGAATACAATGAGCAGTTCTTC
13 . TRBJ1-2 TRBV6-1 few CASSELGHYGYTF TGTGCCAGCAGTGAACTCGGCCACTATGGCTACACCTTC
13 . TRBJ1-5 TRBV7-9 few CASSLDSVQPQHF TGTGCCAGCAGCTTAGACTCTGTACAGCCCCAGCATTTT
15 . TRBJ2-4 TRBV5-1 . CASSLGGPAKNIQYF TGCGCCAGCAGCTTGGGGGGTCCTGCCAAAAACATTCAGTACTTC
12 . TRBJ2-7 TRBV6-5 . CASSEAGQVEYF TGTGCCAGCAGTGAAGCTGGGCAGGTGGAGTACTTC
14 . TRBJ2-6 TRBV25-1 . CASKEDSGANVLTF TGTGCCAGCAAAGAGGATTCTGGGGCCAACGTCCTGACTTTC
16 TRBD2 TRBJ2-5 TRBV6-1 . CASSDWTSGRPETQYF TGTGCCAGCAGTGATTGGACTAGCGGGAGACCTGAGACCCAGTACTTC
19 TRBD1 TRBJ2-4 TRBV28 . CASSPSLGTGGAAKNIQYF TGTGCCAGCAGTCCCTCGCTTGGGACAGGGGGCGCGGCCAAAAACATTCAGTACTTC
14 . TRBJ1-5 TRBV6-6 . CASTTGGRNQPQHF TGTGCCAGCACTACAGGCGGGCGCAATCAGCCCCAGCATTTT
15 . TRBJ2-7 TRBV7-2 . CASSLGAARSYEQYF TGTGCCAGCAGCTTAGGGGCGGCACGCTCCTACGAGCAGTACTTC
14 TRBD2 TRBJ2-7 TRBV11-3 . CASSFSGGPYEQYF TGTGCCAGCAGCTTCTCGGGAGGGCCTTACGAGCAGTACTTC
13 . TRBJ1-2 TRBV28 . CASSLPASGGYTF TGTGCCAGCAGTTTGCCCGCCTCGGGTGGCTACACCTTC
19 TRBD1 TRBJ2-3 TRBV28 . CASRQWGLRQGAVTDTQYF TGTGCCAGCAGACAATGGGGCCTACGACAGGGGGCAGTGACAGATACGCAGTATTTT
13 . TRBJ2-2 TRBV6-1 once CASGSGKTGELFF TGTGCCAGCGGGAGTGGGAAAACCGGGGAGCTGTTTTTT
14 . TRBJ1-1 TRBV28 . CASSSSGKRTEAFF TGTGCCAGCAGTTCCTCCGGGAAGAGGACTGAAGCTTTCTTT
15 TRBD2 TRBJ2-1 TRBV10-2 once CASSELAEGGNEQFF TGCGCCAGCAGTGAACTAGCGGAGGGTGGCAATGAGCAGTTCTTC
11 . TRBJ1-2 TRBV6-6 . CASSGAYGYTF TGTGCCAGCTCCGGGGCCTATGGCTACACCTTC
18 TRBD2 TRBJ2-7 TRBV5-4 . CASSKGTSANPSSYEQYF TGTGCCAGCAGCAAAGGGACTAGCGCGAATCCAAGCTCCTACGAGCAGTACTTC
16 . TRBJ2-2 TRBV28 . CASSLAWGSNTGELFF TGTGCCAGCAGTTTAGCGTGGGGTTCGAACACCGGGGAGCTGTTTTTT
14 TRBD1 TRBJ2-3 TRBV29-1 . CSVEGSEGADTQYF TGCAGCGTTGAAGGCTCCGAGGGGGCCGATACGCAGTATTTT
16 . TRBJ2-3 TRBV11-2 few CASSSPGSLSTDTQYF TGTGCCAGCAGCAGCCCAGGGAGTTTGAGCACAGATACGCAGTATTTT
15 TRBD2 TRBJ2-7 TRBV19 . CATAQLAGATYEQYF TGTGCCACCGCCCAACTAGCGGGAGCCACCTACGAGCAGTACTTC
17 . TRBJ2-7 TRBV14 . CASSQVFRDTYSYEQYF TGTGCCAGCAGCCAAGTCTTCCGGGACACTTATTCCTACGAGCAGTACTTC
14 . TRBJ2-7 TRBV7-9 . CASSLQDDPYEQYF TGTGCCAGCAGCTTACAGGACGATCCCTACGAGCAGTACTTC
12 . TRBJ2-1 TRBV14 . CASSQEKHEQFF TGTGCCAGCAGCCAAGAGAAGCATGAGCAGTTCTTC